A single sample is the source of the 14 T cell receptor beta chains below, sequenced in a study of cytomegalovirus exposure and HLA in healthy donors. The PCR contained 60 Vbeta and 13 Jbeta primers. Method: immunoSEQ multiplex PCR; TCRdb's copy keeps in-frame clones and lacks some. Listed are 100,000 to 150,000 clones; 1% falls within the top ten. The source material was PBMCs. The receptor source for this set is a man between 18 and 29 years old in good health and CMV-seronegative.

The V and J genes are TRBV7-9 and TRBJ1-1, with D perhaps matching TRBD1 (5 bases). Germline V lookup: CDR1 SEHNR, CDR2 FQNEAQ (reference sequence). V dropped 4 bases and J dropped 3 bases, with 15 bases sitting between them. The length of the CDR3 is 15 residues. The CDR3 DNA follows: TGTGCCAGCAGCTCTTGGACGGCGGGGGACACTGAAGCTTTCTTT. Encoded protein: CASSSWTAGDTEAFF.

The chain joins TRBV4-1 to TRBJ2-3, with 13 bases aligning to TRBD2. Germline CDR1 is MGHRA and CDR2 is YSYEKL. This CDR3 contains 18 residues. The J segment lost 0 bases and the V segment lost 0 bases, leaving 3 bases of the junction unmatched. In nucleotides, the CDR3 is TGCGCCAGCAGCCAAGAGGGGGGACTAGCGGGGAGCACAGATACGCAGTATTTT. Its translation is CASSQEGGLAGSTDTQYF.

The chain carries TRBV19 and TRBJ2-5, with TRBD1 matching over 8 bases. This CDR3 region has 16 residues. J gave up 6 bases and V 4 bases, and 13 bases lay outside the gene matches. Germline V CDR1 and CDR2: LNHDA, SQIVND (reference sequence). This chain's CDR3 is CASSRKTGQEEQTQYF. The CDR3 nucleotides read TGTGCCAGTAGTAGAAAAACGGGACAGGAGGAGCAGACCCAGTACTTC.

This sequence joins TRBV11-3 and TRBJ2-2; TRBD1 agrees at 9 bases. The length of the CDR3 is 16 residues. Germline assignment: CDR1 SGHNT and CDR2 YENEEA. With 5 bases clipped from V and 5 bases from J, the junction kept 9 bases outside the gene matches. In DNA, the CDR3 is TGTGCCAGCAGCCACCAACCGGGACAGGGAACCGGGGAGCTGTTTTTT. Translation gives CASSHQPGQGTGELFF. Drawing the rest from reference TRBV11-3 and TRBJ2-2, the complete variable domain is EAGVVQSPRYKIIEKKQPVAFWCNPISGHNTLYWYLQNLGQGPELLIRYENEEAVDDSQLPKDRFSAERLKGVDSTLKIQPAELGDSAVYLCASSHQPGQGTGELFFGEGSRLTVL.

The CDR3 DNA reads as TGTGCCAGCAGCTTGAGGACCTACGAGCAGTACTTC. It translates to CASSLRTYEQYF. This rearrangement joins TRBV11-2 to TRBJ2-7; D ambiguous. The V and J ends lost 3 bases and 2 bases respectively, with 5 bases between them. The germline V gene encodes CDR1 SGHAT and CDR2 FQNNGV. The CDR3 runs 12 residues.

The J gene is TRBJ1-1, the V gene TRBV18; TRBD1 matches 7 bases. The germline CDR1 and CDR2 sequences are KGHSH and LQKENI. Trimming cost V 3 bases and J 4 bases; bases outside gene matches: 8. The CDR3 extends over 15 amino acids. The CDR3: CASSPLDRIGTEAFF. DNA for the CDR3: TGTGCCAGCTCACCCCTGGACAGGATAGGCACTGAAGCTTTCTTT.

The genes are TRBV29-1 and TRBJ1-4; 8 nucleotides line up with TRBD1. Germline CDR1 and CDR2: SQVTM and ANQGSEA. With V trimmed by 4 bases and J by 8 bases, 6 bases remained unmatched. The CDR3 contains 13 residues. The CDR3, as DNA: TGCAGCGTTGCCGGACAGGGAGGAGAAAAACTGTTTTTT. This gives the protein CSVAGQGGEKLFF.

The CDR3 DNA reads as TGTGCCAGCAGGCCAACAGGGACGAACACTGAAGCTTTCTTT. Translated: CASRPTGTNTEAFF. The chain is built from TRBV6-5 and TRBJ1-1; D is perhaps TRBD1 (6 bases). With 6 bases removed from V and 1 base from J, the gap between germline ends came to 12 bases. The CDR3 covers 14 residues. Germline CDR1 reads MNHEY; CDR2 reads SVGAGI.

The chain carries TRBV19 and TRBJ2-3; D gene unclear. Germline-derived CDR1 and CDR2 are LNHDA and SQIVND (reference sequence). V dropped 4 bases and J dropped 4 bases, with 6 bases sitting between them. This CDR3 is 12 amino acids long. The CDR3 loop is CASSNLADTQYF. In DNA, the CDR3 is TGTGCCAGTAGTAATTTAGCAGATACGCAGTATTTT.

The J gene is TRBJ2-6, the V gene TRBV19, with 7 bases that match TRBD1. CDR1 is LNHDA, CDR2 SQIVND, per germline (reference sequence). Trimming removed 5 bases from V and 2 bases from J; junction bases left unmatched: 21. The CDR3 consists of 21 residues. CDR3 residues: CASSPDRDRRARRPGANVLTF. Here the CDR3 DNA reads TGTGCCAGTAGTCCGGACCGGGACAGACGAGCCAGACGGCCTGGGGCCAACGTCCTGACTTTC. Based on the CDR3 plus reference TRBV19 and TRBJ2-6, the full variable domain is DGGITQSPKYLFRKEGQNVTLSCEQNLNHDAMYWYRQDPGQGLRLIYYSQIVNDFQKGDIAEGYSVSREKKESFPLTVTSAQKNPTAFYLCASSPDRDRRARRPGANVLTFGAGSRLTVL.

V is TRBV19 and J is TRBJ1-2; 7 bases are shared with TRBD1. The trim removed 6 bases at V and 9 bases at J, leaving 7 bases unmatched. Germline V gives CDR1 LNHDA, CDR2 SQIVND (reference sequence). This CDR3 contains 12 residues. CDR3: CASRTDRDRYTF. The CDR3 bases are TGTGCCAGTAGAACCGACAGGGACCGCTACACCTTC.

The rearrangement joins TRBV7-8 to TRBJ1-2; possibly TRBD1 for D (6 bases). The CDR3 sequence is 13 residues long. The V gene lost 1 base and the J gene lost 7 bases, with 10 bases spanning the gap. Germline V gives CDR1 SGHVS, CDR2 FQNEAQ. The CDR3: CASSLDGQIGYTF. The CDR3, as DNA: TGTGCCAGCAGCTTAGATGGACAGATTGGCTACACCTTC.

V gene TRBV27 combines with J gene TRBJ1-2; D unresolved. Looked up from germline, CDR1 is MNHEY and CDR2 is SMNVEV (reference sequence). There are 14 residues in the CDR3. V lost 5 bases, J lost 7 bases, and 17 bases lay in between. CDR3 residues: CASSPRLQSLGYTF. In nucleotides, the CDR3 is TGTGCCAGCAGTCCAAGACTCCAATCCCTTGGCTACACCTTC.

The chain combines TRBV14 with TRBJ2-7; D not resolved. V lost 2 bases, J lost 3 bases, and 8 bases lay in between. Germline V gene sequence: CDR1 SGHDN, CDR2 FVKESK. This CDR3 is 13 amino acids long. The CDR3 nucleotides are TGTGCCAGCAGCCAACAAAAATTCTACGAGCAGTACTTC. It translates to CASSQQKFYEQYF.